This T cell receptor beta chain stems from a study of long-term antiretroviral therapy in people with HIV. General study results and limits: Clones expanded before ART dominated the repertoire at all time points. Someone took the blood between about 2003 and 2018, maybe while older ART regimens were in use.

Concerning this clone: Its antigen remains unknown.

The CDR3 length is 13 residues. V lost 3 bases, J lost 0 bases, and 8 bases lay in between. The germline V gene encodes CDR1 SQVTM and CDR2 ANQGSEA. Samples were assayed with immunoSEQ v3.0 at survey level. The protocol was immunoSEQ multiplex PCR, while the TCRdb copy is restricted to in-frame clones and leaves out a portion. The data contain around 21,000 clones, about 81% of them seen just once; the ten biggest clones take up approximately 7.7%. The rearrangement uses TRBV29-1 and TRBJ1-1, with D uncertain. The sequenced sample was unsorted PBMCs, obtained 1.5 years after starting antiretroviral therapy. This receptor was obtained from a man aged 25-45 years with HIV. The DNA of the CDR3 is TGCAGCGTTGAGAACAGCCTGAACACTGAAGCTTTCTTT. This codes for CSVENSLNTEAFF.